The 17 T cell receptor beta chains listed next were all sequenced from one sample in a study of cytomegalovirus exposure and HLA in healthy donors. Use of 60 Vbeta and 13 Jbeta primers characterized the PCR. Clones were read by immunoSEQ multiplex PCR, and TCRdb kept only the in-frame ones, dropping some. The sample table includes roughly 120,000 clones. The sequenced sample was PBMCs. These receptors all stem from a man in his late teens or twenties in good health and CMV-seronegative.

The chain couples TRBV5-6 to TRBJ2-3; 11 bases map to TRBD2. Germline CDR1 SGHDT, CDR2 YYEEEE. This CDR3 contains 15 residues. V dropped 2 bases and J dropped 2; count of bases not matched to a gene: 1. The CDR3 spells CASSLLAGVTDTQYF. CDR3 coding DNA: TGTGCCAGCAGCTTACTAGCGGGGGTCACAGATACGCAGTATTTT.

V and J are TRBV28 and TRBJ1-3; 11 positions match TRBD1. Germline values: CDR1 MDHEN, CDR2 SYDVKM. The V segment lost 3 bases and the J segment 6 bases; nucleotides outside the gene matches: 13. This CDR3 has 18 amino acids. The CDR3 region is CASSFVGGQGVLPNTIYF. The CDR3, as DNA: TGTGCCAGCAGTTTTGTAGGGGGACAGGGGGTCCTGCCAAACACCATATATTTT.

The chain couples TRBV10-1 to TRBJ1-2; no clear D gene. Trimming stripped 1 base from V and 4 bases from J, with 7 bases between. CDR3 size: 13 residues. CDR1 and CDR2 (germline): WNHNN, SYGVQD (reference sequence). CDR3: CASSEYPGYGYTF. CDR3 nucleotides: TGCGCCAGCAGTGAGTACCCGGGCTATGGCTACACCTTC.

The chain carries TRBV4-2 and TRBJ2-5, with 7 nucleotides matching TRBD1. J lost 4 bases, V lost 3 bases, and 5 bases had no gene match. CDR3 length equals 14 residues. Germline CDR1 LGHNA, CDR2 YNFKEQ. The CDR3 region is CASSQTTGVETQYF. Written as DNA, the CDR3 is TGTGCCAGCAGCCAGACAACAGGGGTAGAGACCCAGTACTTC.

V gene TRBV4-2 combines with J gene TRBJ1-1, with D possibly matching TRBD1 (5 bases). CDR1 LGHNA and CDR2 YNFKEQ come from the germline V gene. Trimming took off 4 bases at V and 0 bases at J, with 15 bases between the two ends. This CDR3 spans 16 amino acids. The CDR3 region is CASSPFLGEMNTEAFF. The DNA for the CDR3 is TGTGCCAGCAGCCCATTTTTAGGGGAAATGAACACTGAAGCTTTCTTT.

The rearrangement uses TRBV11-2 and TRBJ2-7; 10 bases are a match to TRBD2. Trimming at V came to 5 bases and at J to 4 bases, leaving 8 bases not matched to a gene. The CDR3 covers 15 residues. Germline loops: CDR1 SGHAT, CDR2 FQNNGV. The CDR3 spells CASSNLSGRGYEQYF. CDR3 in DNA: TGTGCCAGCAGCAACCTCAGCGGGAGGGGGTACGAGCAGTACTTC.

J is TRBJ2-5 and V is TRBV28; 7 nucleotides align to TRBD2. The germline gives CDR1 MDHEN, CDR2 SYDVKM. J lost 5 bases, V lost 6 bases, and 6 bases had no gene match. The CDR3 has 13 residues. CDR3 loop: CASRPQGGETQYF. The CDR3 DNA reads TGTGCCAGCAGGCCTCAGGGAGGGGAGACCCAGTACTTC.

The chain couples TRBV6-1 to TRBJ2-3; no clear D. Germline CDR1 reads MNHNS; CDR2 reads SASEGT. With 6 bases removed from V and 8 bases from J, the gap between germline ends came to 9 bases. The CDR3 length is 11 residues. DNA for the CDR3: TGTGCCAGCAGCCTACCAGGTACGCAGTATTTT. Translated, it gives CASSLPGTQYF.

The chain is built from TRBV5-6 and TRBJ1-2, with D possibly matching TRBD1 (6 bases). The germline V gene encodes CDR1 SGHDT and CDR2 YYEEEE. Trimming left V 2 bases short and J 8 bases short, with 25 bases between. CDR3 length: 17 amino acids. The chain's CDR3 is CASSFWFLRGTIQGYTF. CDR3 nucleotide sequence: TGTGCCAGCAGCTTTTGGTTCCTGAGGGGGACGATTCAAGGCTACACCTTC.

The rearrangement uses TRBV6-1 and TRBJ1-6; unclear D gene. CDR3 length equals 12 residues. In germline, CDR1 is MNHNS, CDR2 SASEGT. Trimming removed 8 bases from V and 5 bases from J, with 7 bases in between. The CDR3 DNA is TGTGCCAGCGATCCAGATAATTCACCCCTCCACTTT. Translated, it gives CASDPDNSPLHF.

The chain combines TRBV7-8 with TRBJ2-2; D is perhaps TRBD1 (5 bases). Trimming removed 5 bases from V and 7 bases from J, with 17 bases in between. Germline CDR1 and CDR2: SGHVS and FQNEAQ. This CDR3 has 15 residues. The CDR3 loop is CASSPQGLDGGELFF. CDR3 DNA: TGTGCCAGCAGCCCCCAGGGATTGGACGGCGGGGAGCTGTTTTTT. The full variable domain, rest sourced from reference TRBV7-8 and TRBJ2-2, is GAGVSQSPRYKVAKRGQDVALRCDPISGHVSLFWYQQALGQGPEFLTYFQNEAQLDKSGLPSDRFFAERPEGSVSTLKIQRTQQEDSAVYLCASSPQGLDGGELFFGEGSRLTVL.

About this clone itself: This sample also contains other DNA sequences that code for the same CDR3. The CDR3 DNA sequence: TGTGCCAGCAGCTCGGGGGAGACCCAGTACTTC. Its translation: CASSSGETQYF. The chain joins TRBV13 to TRBJ2-5; D perhaps matches TRBD2 (5 bases). CDR1 PRHDT and CDR2 FYEKMQ come from the germline V gene (reference sequence). Trimming pared 4 bases from V and 5 bases from J, leaving 5 bases between. This CDR3 is built from 11 residues. The whole variable domain, remainder taken from reference TRBV13 and TRBJ2-5, is AAGVIQSPRHLIKEKRETATLKCYPIPRHDTVYWYQQGPGQDPQFLISFYEKMQSDKGSIPDRFSAQQFSDYHSELNMSSLELGDSALYFCASSSGETQYFGPGTRLLVL.

The chain carries TRBV19 and TRBJ2-7, with D possibly TRBD2 on 6 matching bases. Germline assignment: CDR1 LNHDA and CDR2 SQIVND (reference sequence). Trimming took off 2 bases at V and 3 bases at J, with 11 bases between the two ends. This CDR3 comprises 14 residues. CDR3: CASSISGEFYEQYF. In DNA, the CDR3 is TGTGCCAGTAGTATATCGGGGGAATTCTACGAGCAGTACTTC.

The chain's CDR3 is CSVSKLNYGYTF. For the CDR3, the DNA is TGCAGCGTTAGCAAATTAAACTATGGCTACACCTTC. The J gene is TRBJ1-2, the V gene TRBV29-1; D gene uncertain. Trimming shortened V by 5 bases and J by 2 bases, and 9 bases separated the two germline ends. This CDR3 is 12 amino acids long. Germline-derived CDR1 and CDR2 are SQVTM and ANQGSEA.

The chain carries TRBV4-1 and TRBJ2-1, with 8 positions matching TRBD1. The CDR3 covers 16 residues. V lost 0 bases to trimming and J lost 7 bases; unmatched junction nucleotides: 8. Germline CDR1 MGHRA, CDR2 YSYEKL. CDR3 amino acids: CASSQDEGTGWNEQFF. Here the CDR3 DNA reads TGCGCCAGCAGCCAAGATGAGGGGACAGGTTGGAATGAGCAGTTCTTC.

The chain employs TRBV5-1 and TRBJ2-7; 8 bases line up with TRBD1. J was trimmed by 4 bases and V by 0 bases; bases with no gene match: 6. Germline V gene data show CDR1 as SGHRS and CDR2 as YFSETQ. The CDR3 length is 15 residues. CDR3 DNA: TGCGCCAGCAGCTTGGAGACAGGGGAAGGATACGAGCAGTACTTC. Its protein is CASSLETGEGYEQYF.

The chain is built from TRBV6-5 and TRBJ2-5, with TRBD1 matching over 10 bases. V was pared by 2 bases and J by 5 bases, with 8 bases of the junction left unmatched. There are 16 residues in the CDR3. Germline CDR1 reads MNHEY; CDR2 reads SVGAGI. CDR3 nucleotide sequence: TGTGCCAGCAGTTACGGGGGACAGGGGAAAGGGGAGACCCAGTACTTC. Amino acids: CASSYGGQGKGETQYF.